One and the same sample provided the 17 T cell receptor beta chains below, sequenced in a study of vaccination and CD4 T cells after COVID-19. Cultured CD4+ T-cell DNA underwent Oncomine TCR Beta short-read sequencing. MiXCR, run by TCRdb on the PCR reads, gives a single entry per CDR3 protein. The sample consists of roughly 7,600 distinct CDR3 sequences, about 70% of them appearing once. The treatment was: approximately nine-day PBMC culture with coronavirus spike peptide pools or control peptides (ViraFEST assay). Their antigens are not known. The sample in question was cultured CD4+ T cells from blood, obtained after SARS-CoV-2 vaccination. The receptors come from a human donor with COVID-19.

This rearrangement joins TRBV20-1 to TRBJ2-3; TRBD2 aligns across 9 bases. This CDR3 contains 15 residues. Germline V gives CDR1 DFQATT, CDR2 SNEGSKA (reference sequence). The J segment lost 3 bases and the V segment lost 6 bases, leaving 10 bases of the junction unmatched. CDR3 region: CSADIAGAGTDTQYF. The CDR3 DNA is TGCAGTGCAGATATAGCGGGGGCGGGAACAGATACGCAGTATTTT.

This chain joins TRBV7-9 and TRBJ1-1, with no clear D. CDR1 is SEHNR and CDR2 is FQNEAQ in the germline V gene (reference sequence). V lost 5 bases and J 1 base, leaving 14 bases between the germline ends. The CDR3 is 15 amino acids. DNA for the CDR3: TGTGCCAGCAGCGCTGCTGAGGGAAAGAACACTGAAGCTTTCTTT. This gives the protein CASSAAEGKNTEAFF. Filled out from reference TRBV7-9 and TRBJ1-1, the complete variable domain reads DTGVSQNPRHKITKRGQNVTFRCDPISEHNRLYWYRQTLGQGPEFLTYFQNEAQLEKSRLLSDRFSAERPKGSFSTLEIQRTEQGDSAMYLCASSAAEGKNTEAFFGQGTRLTVV.

This rearrangement joins TRBV6-2 or TRBV6-3 to TRBJ1-1, with D perhaps matching TRBD1 (5 bases). Germline V gene lookup returns CDR1 MNHEY and CDR2 SVGEGT. The CDR3 runs 15 residues. Between the trimmed V and J ends, which lost 7 bases and 3 bases, there was a span of 18 bases. The CDR3 sequence is CASIRTGKGDTEAFF. In DNA, the CDR3 is TGTGCCAGCATTCGAACCGGCAAAGGGGACACTGAAGCTTTCTTT.

This clonotype was seen just once. V is TRBV7-9 and J is TRBJ2-5, with 10 bases fitting TRBD1. Trimming removed 5 bases from V and 5 bases from J; junction bases left unmatched: 8. The CDR3 is made up of 15 amino acids. CDR1 and CDR2 from the germline V gene are SEHNR and FQNEAQ (reference sequence). The CDR3 sequence is CASSPGTGEGETQYF. The CDR3 DNA reads TGTGCCAGCAGCCCAGGGACAGGGGAGGGCGAGACCCAGTACTTC.

V and J are TRBV6-1 and TRBJ1-1; 8 positions agree with TRBD1. V trimming: 6 bases; J trimming: 4 bases; junction bases outside the gene matches: 7. Germline assignment: CDR1 MNHNS and CDR2 SASEGT. The CDR3 spans 14 residues. CDR3 DNA: TGTGCCAGCAGGGGCCAGGGGGCGAGCACTGAAGCTTTCTTT. Its translation is CASRGQGASTEAFF.

This clonotype has a single count. This chain connects TRBV10-1 to TRBJ2-3; no reliable D call. This CDR3 region has 11 residues. Trimming took 1 base from V and 5 from J, leaving 1 base between them. Germline lookup yields CDR1 WNHNN and CDR2 SYGVQD (reference sequence). The CDR3 loop reads CASSELDTQYF. CDR3 nucleotide sequence: TGCGCCAGCAGTGAGTTAGATACGCAGTATTTT.

The chain joins TRBV30 to TRBJ2-5, with D perhaps TRBD1 (6 bases). This CDR3 comprises 16 residues. The V end lost 2 bases, the J end lost 4 bases, and 20 bases lay between the germline ends. In germline, CDR1 is GTSNPN, CDR2 SVGIG (reference sequence). CDR3 in amino acids: CAWSYQGPQRSETQYF. In nucleotides, the CDR3 is TGTGCCTGGAGTTATCAGGGGCCCCAGCGATCAGAGACCCAGTACTTC.

This clonotype was seen more than once but under ten times. CDR3 loop: CSARTTLNTEAFF. The DNA of the CDR3 is TGCAGTGCTAGAACGACTCTAAACACTGAAGCTTTCTTT. V usage is TRBV20-1 and J usage is TRBJ1-1, with D hard to call. Trimming removed 2 bases at V and 2 bases at J, with 9 bases between. CDR1 and CDR2 (germline): DFQATT, SNEGSKA (reference sequence). The CDR3 consists of 13 residues.

Only a few counts were recorded for this clonotype. The chain joins TRBV5-1 to TRBJ2-5; 7 nucleotides line up with TRBD1. This CDR3 is built from 14 residues. With 4 bases clipped from V and 5 bases from J, the junction kept 8 bases outside the gene matches. Germline loops: CDR1 SGHRS, CDR2 YFSETQ. CDR3 coding DNA: TGCGCCAGCAGCCCGCAGGGGGAGTGGGAGACCCAGTACTTC. Translation gives CASSPQGEWETQYF.

The rearrangement uses TRBV6-1 and TRBJ1-1, with D uncertain. V was clipped by 0 bases and J by 6 bases, with 11 bases between them. The CDR3 covers 14 residues. CDR1 and CDR2 (germline): MNHNS, SASEGT. CDR3 nucleotide sequence: TGTGCCAGCAGTGAAGCGCGTTCGGGGTCTGAAGCTTTCTTT. Protein product: CASSEARSGSEAFF.

This clonotype was seen once. The V call is TRBV20-1, the J call TRBJ2-5, with 8 bases fitting TRBD2. Germline V gene sequence: CDR1 DFQATT, CDR2 SNEGSKA (reference sequence). The CDR3 runs to 14 residues. Losses at the gene ends were 5 bases for V and 1 base for J; bases not matched to a gene: 6. The CDR3 region is CSAGKRGIQETQYF. DNA for the CDR3: TGCAGTGCTGGAAAGCGGGGGATCCAAGAGACCCAGTACTTC.

CDR3 sequence (DNA): TGTGCCAGCACGGCAGGGCGGAATCAGCCCCAGCATTTT. This gives the protein CASTAGRNQPQHF. The chain employs TRBV6-1 and TRBJ1-5; D might be TRBD1 (5 bases). The CDR3 contains 13 residues. V lost 7 bases to trimming and J lost 4 bases, with 11 bases between them. Germline CDR1 and CDR2: MNHNS and SASEGT.

The chain employs TRBV2 and TRBJ2-7; D gene unclear. V was shortened by 1 base and J by 5 bases, with 12 bases between the two germline ends. CDR1 and CDR2 from the germline V gene are SNHLY and FYNNEI. This CDR3 contains 14 residues. CDR3 bases: TGTGCCAGCAGTGAAGAGGTTATTAGGAACGAGCAGTACTTC. Encoded protein: CASSEEVIRNEQYF.

The rearrangement joins TRBV10-1 to TRBJ1-5; D gene uncertain. This CDR3 region has 13 residues. The ends were cut back, 3 bases at V and 4 bases at J, with 7 bases in the middle. Per the germline V gene, CDR1 is WNHNN and CDR2 is SYGVQD (reference sequence). CDR3 sequence reads: CASSESINQPQHF. The CDR3 nucleotides are TGCGCCAGCAGTGAATCCATTAATCAGCCCCAGCATTTT.

This clonotype was found a few times. This chain uses TRBV6-5 with TRBJ1-2; TRBD1 aligns across 9 bases. The CDR3 extends over 16 amino acids. The trim removed 0 bases at V and 4 bases at J, leaving 6 bases unmatched. CDR1 and CDR2 from the germline V gene are MNHEY and SVGAGI. The CDR3 loop is CASSYSRDRERYGYTF. CDR3 coding DNA: TGTGCCAGCAGTTACTCCCGGGACAGGGAACGCTATGGCTACACCTTC.

Regarding this clonotype: Relative to the germline gene, one junction end is altered; a read error may explain this. The genes are TRBV27 and TRBJ1-1; 10 nucleotides match TRBD1. This CDR3 region has 15 residues. The V gene's germline CDR1 is MNHEY and CDR2 SMNVEV (reference sequence). The CDR3 is CASGLGDRGLTEAFF. The CDR3 DNA reads TGTGCCAGCGGTTTGGGGGACAGGGGTTTGACTGAAGCTTTCTTT.

This clonotype was observed a single time. V is TRBV6-5 and J is TRBJ1-1; maybe TRBD1 (5 bases). The V gene's germline CDR1 is MNHEY and CDR2 SVGAGI. There are 15 residues in the CDR3. V lost 2 bases and J lost 11, with 21 bases in between. CDR3 in DNA: TGTGCCAGCAGTTACATGGGGGTTGGCGGCGCCGAGGCTTTCTTT. This encodes CASSYMGVGGAEAFF.